A selection of T cell receptor beta chains follows, all from one sample in a study of regulatory T cells in long-lasting Graves disease. TCRdb itself ran the multiplex PCR reads through MiXCR, one entry per CDR3 protein. The sample holds fewer than 450,000 distinct CDR3 sequences, 20% to 30% seen once. The sequencing used peripheral blood mononuclear cells (PBMCs), collected when the disease was refractory, from a patient treated with antithyroid drugs. These receptor sequences come from a female donor with Graves disease. CDR3s include the opening cysteine and the closing phenylalanine or tryptophan. Fields, in order: J gene, V gene, CDR3 protein.

j_gene: TRBJ2-2; v_gene: TRBV19; CDR3aa: CASSPNSRRDTGELFF
j_gene: TRBJ2-2; v_gene: TRBV7-9; CDR3aa: CASRQQGGTGELFF
j_gene: TRBJ1-2; v_gene: TRBV27; CDR3aa: CASSFIGANYGYTF
j_gene: TRBJ1-4; v_gene: TRBV6-4; CDR3aa: CASSYRPTTNEKLFF
j_gene: TRBJ2-1; v_gene: TRBV6-1; CDR3aa: CASRRDRGISYNEQFF
j_gene: TRBJ2-1; v_gene: TRBV20-1; CDR3aa: CSAIPTSYEQFF
j_gene: TRBJ2-7; v_gene: TRBV2; CDR3aa: CASSYSTRQSYLYEQYF
j_gene: TRBJ2-2; v_gene: TRBV19; CDR3aa: CASGKTGSTGELFF
j_gene: TRBJ2-2; v_gene: TRBV7-3; CDR3aa: CASSPTGGTNTGELFF
j_gene: TRBJ2-7; v_gene: TRBV6-1; CDR3aa: CASRRLAGGEQYF
j_gene: TRBJ2-5; v_gene: TRBV6-1; CDR3aa: CASSQGLAGGLREETQYF
j_gene: TRBJ2-5; v_gene: TRBV28; CDR3aa: CASKTGKTIETQYF
j_gene: TRBJ2-3; v_gene: TRBV28; CDR3aa: CASTRGGSTDTQYF
j_gene: TRBJ1-1; v_gene: TRBV18; CDR3aa: CAGSRQGPDTEAFF
j_gene: TRBJ1-4; v_gene: TRBV12-3/TRBV12-4; CDR3aa: CASSSQGRVGGEKLFF
j_gene: TRBJ2-3; v_gene: TRBV6-1; CDR3aa: CASSGQTGVGDTQYF
j_gene: TRBJ2-7; v_gene: TRBV20-1; CDR3aa: CSARGDRDYEQYF
j_gene: TRBJ1-1; v_gene: TRBV7-8; CDR3aa: CASSLSGWVNTEAFF
j_gene: TRBJ2-7; v_gene: TRBV20-1; CDR3aa: CSAIQAVRLEQYF
j_gene: TRBJ2-7; v_gene: TRBV7-8; CDR3aa: CASSFAGGAEQYF
j_gene: TRBJ2-7; v_gene: TRBV12-3/TRBV12-4; CDR3aa: CASSSTSAEQYF
j_gene: TRBJ2-5; v_gene: TRBV3-1; CDR3aa: CASSQEMGLGSPETQYF
j_gene: TRBJ2-7; v_gene: TRBV28; CDR3aa: CASNGNQYPYEQYF
j_gene: TRBJ2-5; v_gene: TRBV5-5; CDR3aa: CASSRTGTVEETQYF
j_gene: TRBJ1-4; v_gene: TRBV12-3/TRBV12-4; CDR3aa: CASSKGQGTGEKLFF
j_gene: TRBJ1-5; v_gene: TRBV28; CDR3aa: CASTSRPYNQPQHF
j_gene: TRBJ2-5; v_gene: TRBV10-3; CDR3aa: CAISGLLGNQGTQYF
j_gene: TRBJ1-3; v_gene: TRBV2; CDR3aa: CASRPGQGSAGNTIYF
j_gene: TRBJ1-1; v_gene: TRBV18; CDR3aa: CASSPNPGGGNEAFF
j_gene: TRBJ1-4; v_gene: TRBV28; CDR3aa: CASTLWRGSNEKLFF
j_gene: TRBJ1-1; v_gene: TRBV30; CDR3aa: CAWRRSMNTEAFF
j_gene: TRBJ1-5; v_gene: TRBV28; CDR3aa: CASTLADRGLGQPQHF
j_gene: TRBJ2-5; v_gene: TRBV18; CDR3aa: CASSPVDFQETQYF
j_gene: TRBJ2-7; v_gene: TRBV20-1; CDR3aa: CSARTLAGGPYEQYF
j_gene: TRBJ1-1; v_gene: TRBV28; CDR3aa: CASSLKRDGDPEAFF
j_gene: TRBJ2-1; v_gene: TRBV2; CDR3aa: CASSARRDSYNEQFF
j_gene: TRBJ1-2; v_gene: TRBV20-1; CDR3aa: CGGCDIRGLSYGYTF
j_gene: TRBJ1-2; v_gene: TRBV2; CDR3aa: CASSERRGSYGYTF
j_gene: TRBJ2-6; v_gene: TRBV7-9; CDR3aa: CASSSSASGANVLTF
j_gene: TRBJ1-4; v_gene: TRBV28; CDR3aa: CASSLFDPRGETNEKLFF
j_gene: TRBJ2-1; v_gene: TRBV6-1; CDR3aa: CASEQHGTGNNEQFF
j_gene: TRBJ1-2; v_gene: TRBV28; CDR3aa: CASSFNYGYTF
j_gene: TRBJ1-1; v_gene: TRBV7-2; CDR3aa: CASSPRSGRNTEAFF
j_gene: TRBJ2-7; v_gene: TRBV15; CDR3aa: CATSRDAAEFGLAGESSYEQYF
j_gene: TRBJ1-1; v_gene: TRBV29-1; CDR3aa: CSGRQEGEAFF
j_gene: TRBJ1-1; v_gene: TRBV4-1; CDR3aa: CASSTGGRGRNTEAFF
j_gene: TRBJ2-5; v_gene: TRBV29-1; CDR3aa: CSGTGGVETQYF
j_gene: TRBJ1-1; v_gene: TRBV6-1; CDR3aa: CASRSKGGLTEAFF
j_gene: TRBJ2-7; v_gene: TRBV18; CDR3aa: CASSPGAGSPYEQYF